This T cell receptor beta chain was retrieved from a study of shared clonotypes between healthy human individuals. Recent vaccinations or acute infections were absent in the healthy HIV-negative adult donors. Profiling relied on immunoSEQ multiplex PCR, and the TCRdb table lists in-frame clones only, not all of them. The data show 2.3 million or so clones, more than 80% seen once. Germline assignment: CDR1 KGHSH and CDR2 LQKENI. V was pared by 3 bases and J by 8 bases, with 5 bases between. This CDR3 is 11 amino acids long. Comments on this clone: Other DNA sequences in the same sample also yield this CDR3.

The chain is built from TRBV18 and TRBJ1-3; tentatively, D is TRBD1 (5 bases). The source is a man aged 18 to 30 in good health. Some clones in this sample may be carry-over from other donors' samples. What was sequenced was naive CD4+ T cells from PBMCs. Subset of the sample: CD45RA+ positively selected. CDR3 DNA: TGTGCCAGCTCACCGGGGGACACCATATATTTT. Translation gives CASSPGDTIYF.